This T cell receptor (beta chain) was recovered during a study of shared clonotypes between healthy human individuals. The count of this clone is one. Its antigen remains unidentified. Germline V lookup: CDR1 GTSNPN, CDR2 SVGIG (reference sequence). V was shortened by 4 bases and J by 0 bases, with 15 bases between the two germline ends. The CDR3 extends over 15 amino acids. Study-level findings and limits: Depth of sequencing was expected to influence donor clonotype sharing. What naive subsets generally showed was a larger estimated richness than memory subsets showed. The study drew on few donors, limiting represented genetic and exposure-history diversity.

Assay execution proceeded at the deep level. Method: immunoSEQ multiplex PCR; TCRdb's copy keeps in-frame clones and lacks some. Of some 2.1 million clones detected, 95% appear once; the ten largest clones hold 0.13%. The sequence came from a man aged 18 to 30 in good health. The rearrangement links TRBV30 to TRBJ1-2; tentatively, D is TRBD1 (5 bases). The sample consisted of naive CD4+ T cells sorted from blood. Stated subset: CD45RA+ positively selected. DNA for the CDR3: TGTGCCTGGACTCGGCGGGGGAGCCCTAACTATGGCTACACCTTC. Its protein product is CAWTRRGSPNYGYTF.